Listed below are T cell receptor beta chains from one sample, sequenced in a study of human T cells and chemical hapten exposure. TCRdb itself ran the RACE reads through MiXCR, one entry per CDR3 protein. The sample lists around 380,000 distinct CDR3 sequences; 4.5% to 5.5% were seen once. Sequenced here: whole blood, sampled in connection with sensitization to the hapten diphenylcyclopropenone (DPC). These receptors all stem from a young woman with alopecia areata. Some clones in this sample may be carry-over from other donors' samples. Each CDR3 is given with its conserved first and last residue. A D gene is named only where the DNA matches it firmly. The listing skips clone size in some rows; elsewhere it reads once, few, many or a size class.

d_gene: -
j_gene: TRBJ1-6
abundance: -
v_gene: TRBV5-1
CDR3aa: CASSLAEAGFNSPLHF
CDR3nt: TGCGCCAGCAGCTTGGCCGAGGCAGGATTCAATTCACCCCTCCACTTT

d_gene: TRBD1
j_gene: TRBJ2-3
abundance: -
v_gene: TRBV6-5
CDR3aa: CASSSIDRGSDTQYF
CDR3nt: TGTGCCAGCAGTTCTATCGACAGGGGGTCAGATACGCAGTATTTT

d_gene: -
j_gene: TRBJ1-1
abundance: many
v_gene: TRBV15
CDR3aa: CATSRETALIHMNTEAFF
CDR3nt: TGTGCCACCAGCAGAGAGACAGCCCTAATCCACATGAACACTGAAGCTTTCTTT

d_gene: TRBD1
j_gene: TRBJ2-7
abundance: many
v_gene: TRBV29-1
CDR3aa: CSVGTGDEQYF
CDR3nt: TGCAGCGTTGGGACAGGGGACGAGCAGTACTTC

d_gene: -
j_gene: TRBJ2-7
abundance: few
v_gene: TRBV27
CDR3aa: CASSFLQTGEEEQYF
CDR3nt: TGTGCCAGCAGTTTCCTGCAAACAGGGGAGGAAGAGCAGTACTTC

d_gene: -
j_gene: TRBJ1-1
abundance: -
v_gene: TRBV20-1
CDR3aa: CSARVQGGGTEAFF
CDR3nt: TGCAGTGCTAGAGTGCAAGGGGGGGGCACTGAAGCTTTCTTT

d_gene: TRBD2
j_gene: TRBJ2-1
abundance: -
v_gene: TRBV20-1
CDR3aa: CSARGRSLAGLIYNEQFF
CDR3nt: TGCAGTGCTAGAGGAAGGTCGCTAGCGGGGCTGATCTACAATGAGCAGTTCTTC

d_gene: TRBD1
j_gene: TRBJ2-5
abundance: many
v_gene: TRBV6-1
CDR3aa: CATYPGTGGF
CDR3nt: TGTGCCACCTATCCCGGGACAGGGGGCTTC

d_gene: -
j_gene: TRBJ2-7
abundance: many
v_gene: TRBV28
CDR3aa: CASSLLSYEQYF
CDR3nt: TGTGCCAGCAGTTTATTGTCCTACGAGCAGTACTTC

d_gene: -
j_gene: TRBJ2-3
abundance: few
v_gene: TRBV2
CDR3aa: CASTAKADTQYF
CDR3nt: TGTGCCAGCACCGCGAAAGCAGATACGCAGTATTTT

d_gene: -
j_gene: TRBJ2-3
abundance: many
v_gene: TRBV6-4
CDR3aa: CASSRLDGDTQYF
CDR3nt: TGTGCCAGCAGTAGACTGGACGGGGATACGCAGTATTTT

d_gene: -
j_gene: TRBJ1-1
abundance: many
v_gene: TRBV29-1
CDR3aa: CSVEKSSRGGSKAFF
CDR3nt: TGCAGCGTTGAGAAATCCTCACGGGGGGGGTCAAAAGCTTTCTTT

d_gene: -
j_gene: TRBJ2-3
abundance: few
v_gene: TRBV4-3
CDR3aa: CASSQDLGRADTQYF
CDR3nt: TGCGCCAGCAGCCAAGATTTGGGGAGAGCAGATACGCAGTATTTT

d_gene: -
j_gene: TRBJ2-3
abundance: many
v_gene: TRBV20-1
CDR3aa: CSARDRRAPLTDTQYF
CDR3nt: TGCAGTGCTAGAGATCGTCGGGCCCCTCTTACAGATACGCAGTATTTT

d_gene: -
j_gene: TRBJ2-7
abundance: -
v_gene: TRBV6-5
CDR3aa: CASSYQTGRYEQYF
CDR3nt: TGTGCCAGCAGTTACCAGACAGGGAGGTACGAGCAGTACTTC

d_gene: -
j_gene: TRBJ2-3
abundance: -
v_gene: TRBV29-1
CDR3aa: CSVEDLWGLRDTQYF
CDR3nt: TGCAGCGTTGAAGATCTCTGGGGCCTAAGGGATACGCAGTATTTT

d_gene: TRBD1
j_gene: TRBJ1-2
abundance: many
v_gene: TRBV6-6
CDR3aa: CASSSYGTAESYGYTF
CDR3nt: TGTGCCAGCAGTTCCTATGGGACAGCGGAGTCCTATGGCTACACCTTC

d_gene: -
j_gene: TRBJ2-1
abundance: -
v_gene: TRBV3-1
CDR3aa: CASSSKSWDYEQFF
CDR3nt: TGTGCCAGCAGCTCCAAATCCTGGGATTATGAGCAGTTCTTC

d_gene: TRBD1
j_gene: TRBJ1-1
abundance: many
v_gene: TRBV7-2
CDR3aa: CASSPGDRGFSEAFF
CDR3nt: TGTGCCAGCAGTCCTGGGGACAGGGGATTTTCTGAAGCTTTCTTT

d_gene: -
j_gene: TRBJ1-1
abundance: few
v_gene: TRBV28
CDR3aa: CASRHESTEAFF
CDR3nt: TGTGCCAGCAGACACGAAAGCACTGAAGCTTTCTTT

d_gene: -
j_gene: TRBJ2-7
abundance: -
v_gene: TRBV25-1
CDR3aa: CASSKLGNSYEQYF
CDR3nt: TGTGCCAGCAGTAAACTCGGGAATTCCTACGAGCAGTACTTC

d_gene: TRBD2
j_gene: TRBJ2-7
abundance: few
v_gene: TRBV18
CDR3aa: CASSPPLTSEGFLEQYF
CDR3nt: TGTGCCAGCTCACCACCCCTCACTAGCGAAGGCTTTCTCGAGCAGTACTTC

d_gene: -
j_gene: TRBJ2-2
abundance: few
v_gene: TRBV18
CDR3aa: CASSSPGDGRGELFF
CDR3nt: TGTGCCAGCTCATCTCCCGGAGACGGACGCGGGGAGCTGTTTTTT

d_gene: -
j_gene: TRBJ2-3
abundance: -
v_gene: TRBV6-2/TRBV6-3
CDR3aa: CASSYSGPQYF
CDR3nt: TGTGCCAGCAGTTACTCGGGGCCCCAGTATTTT

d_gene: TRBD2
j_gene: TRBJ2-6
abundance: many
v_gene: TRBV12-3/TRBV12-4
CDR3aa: CASRAGLSGANVLTF
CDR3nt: TGTGCCAGCAGAGCGGGACTGTCTGGGGCCAACGTCCTGACTTTC

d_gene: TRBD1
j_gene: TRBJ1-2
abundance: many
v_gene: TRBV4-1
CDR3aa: CASSPRQGSGYTF
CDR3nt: TGCGCCAGCAGCCCCCGACAGGGGTCTGGCTACACCTTC

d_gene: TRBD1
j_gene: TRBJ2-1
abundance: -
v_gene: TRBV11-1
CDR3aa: CASSTRDRGNEQFF
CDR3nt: TGTGCCAGCAGCACCCGGGACAGGGGCAATGAGCAGTTCTTC

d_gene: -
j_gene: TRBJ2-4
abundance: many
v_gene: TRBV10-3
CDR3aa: CAVGEGQTAKNIQYF
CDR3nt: TGTGCCGTTGGGGAGGGACAGACCGCCAAAAACATTCAGTACTTC

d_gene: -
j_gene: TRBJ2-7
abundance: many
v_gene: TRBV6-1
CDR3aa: CASSELLVSYEQYF
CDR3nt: TGTGCCAGCAGTGAACTATTAGTGTCCTACGAGCAGTACTTC

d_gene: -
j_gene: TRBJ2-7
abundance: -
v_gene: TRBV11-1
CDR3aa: CASSPNRDEQYF
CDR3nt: TGTGCCAGCAGCCCTAATCGGGACGAGCAGTACTTC

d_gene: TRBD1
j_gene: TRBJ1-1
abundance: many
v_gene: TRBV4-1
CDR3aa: CASSLQGQGWTEAFF
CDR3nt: TGCGCCAGCAGCCTACAGGGGCAGGGTTGGACTGAAGCTTTCTTT

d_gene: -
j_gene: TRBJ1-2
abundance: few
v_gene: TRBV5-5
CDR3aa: CASSLAAGSAYGYTF
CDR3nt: TGTGCCAGCAGCTTGGCGGCAGGGTCTGCTTATGGCTACACCTTC

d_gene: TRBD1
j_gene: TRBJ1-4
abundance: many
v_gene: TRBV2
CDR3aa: CASSEEGAGEKLFF
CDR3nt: TGTGCCAGCAGTGAAGAGGGGGCCGGTGAAAAACTGTTTTTT

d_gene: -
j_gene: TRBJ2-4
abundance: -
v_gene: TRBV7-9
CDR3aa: CASTATLSIQYF
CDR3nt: TGTGCCAGCACCGCGACATTGAGCATTCAGTACTTC

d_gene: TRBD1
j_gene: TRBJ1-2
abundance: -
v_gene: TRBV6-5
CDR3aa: CASSNRGPYGYTF
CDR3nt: TGTGCCAGCAGTAACAGGGGTCCCTATGGCTACACCTTC

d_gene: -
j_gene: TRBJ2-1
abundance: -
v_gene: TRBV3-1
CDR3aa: CASALGNEQFF
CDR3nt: TGTGCCAGCGCCCTAGGAAATGAGCAGTTCTTC

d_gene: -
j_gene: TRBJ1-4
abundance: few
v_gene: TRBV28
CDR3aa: CARRESVDEKLFF
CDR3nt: TGTGCCAGGCGTGAGTCGGTTGATGAAAAACTGTTTTTT

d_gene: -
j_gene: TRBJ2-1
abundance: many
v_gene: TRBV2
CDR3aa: CASRTDTYNEQFF
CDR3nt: TGTGCCAGCAGGACGGATACGTACAATGAGCAGTTCTTC

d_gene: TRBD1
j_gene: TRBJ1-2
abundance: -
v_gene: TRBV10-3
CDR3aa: CAISESTGDYGYTF
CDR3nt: TGTGCCATCAGTGAGTCGACAGGGGACTATGGCTACACCTTC

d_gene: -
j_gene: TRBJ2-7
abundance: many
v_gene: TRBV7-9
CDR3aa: CASSLGGADYEQYF
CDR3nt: TGTGCCAGCAGCTTAGGGGGAGCTGACTACGAGCAGTACTTC